A single sample gave rise to the 5 T cell receptor beta chains below, sequenced in a study. From the 5' RACE reads, TCRdb called clonotypes with MiXCR, one entry per CDR3 protein. This table holds some 62,000 distinct CDR3 sequences, under 35% found once. The sample was tumor-infiltrating naive CD4+ T cells sorted from the breast tumor. Described subset: naive CD4+ T cells, CD4+CD45RA+CD25-. These receptors all come from a female donor with breast cancer.

This clonotype was counted at least ten times. The rearrangement links TRBV15 to TRBJ1-2; no clear D. Trimming removed 5 bases from V and 7 bases from J, with 11 bases in between. This CDR3 is built from 12 residues. Germline CDR1 LNHNV, CDR2 YYDKDF (reference sequence). CDR3 sequence: CATSVGVGGYTF. CDR3 coding DNA: TGTGCCACCAGCGTCGGGGTGGGTGGCTACACCTTC.

The rearrangement links TRBV9 to TRBJ2-5; 10 nucleotides agree with TRBD2. Germline assignment: CDR1 SGDLS and CDR2 YYNGEE. This CDR3 region has 18 residues. V dropped 4 bases and J dropped 4; count of bases not matched to a gene: 16. CDR3 residues: CASSRQLGLAGAGETQYF. CDR3 sequence (DNA): TGTGCCAGCAGCCGCCAGCTGGGTCTAGCGGGAGCAGGAGAGACCCAGTACTTC.

This clonotype was seen only a few times. The rearrangement uses TRBV19 and TRBJ2-1, with 9 bases lining up with TRBD2. The CDR3 runs 15 residues. Trimming removed 3 bases from V and 7 bases from J; junction bases left unmatched: 7. CDR1 and CDR2 (germline): LNHDA, SQIVND (reference sequence). The CDR3 sequence: CASSMAGGPRNEQFF. Here the CDR3 DNA reads TGTGCCAGTAGTATGGCGGGAGGGCCAAGAAATGAGCAGTTCTTC.

This clonotype was detected only a few times. The chain carries TRBV6-2 or TRBV6-3 and TRBJ1-1, with D hard to call. The CDR3 has 13 residues. In germline, CDR1 is MNHEY, CDR2 SVGEGT. Trimming left V 8 bases short and J 2 bases short, with 12 bases between. The CDR3 region is CASLRRSNTEAFF. The CDR3 DNA sequence: TGTGCCAGCCTCCGCCGGTCTAACACTGAAGCTTTCTTT.

The rearrangement uses TRBV6-2 or TRBV6-3 and TRBJ1-5; D call uncertain. The germline V and J ends were trimmed by 8 bases and 4 bases, with 3 bases remaining between them. The CDR3 has 10 residues. The germline gives CDR1 MNHEY, CDR2 SVGEGT. The CDR3 DNA reads as TGTGCCAGCGGGAATCAGCCCCAGCATTTT. Its protein is CASGNQPQHF.